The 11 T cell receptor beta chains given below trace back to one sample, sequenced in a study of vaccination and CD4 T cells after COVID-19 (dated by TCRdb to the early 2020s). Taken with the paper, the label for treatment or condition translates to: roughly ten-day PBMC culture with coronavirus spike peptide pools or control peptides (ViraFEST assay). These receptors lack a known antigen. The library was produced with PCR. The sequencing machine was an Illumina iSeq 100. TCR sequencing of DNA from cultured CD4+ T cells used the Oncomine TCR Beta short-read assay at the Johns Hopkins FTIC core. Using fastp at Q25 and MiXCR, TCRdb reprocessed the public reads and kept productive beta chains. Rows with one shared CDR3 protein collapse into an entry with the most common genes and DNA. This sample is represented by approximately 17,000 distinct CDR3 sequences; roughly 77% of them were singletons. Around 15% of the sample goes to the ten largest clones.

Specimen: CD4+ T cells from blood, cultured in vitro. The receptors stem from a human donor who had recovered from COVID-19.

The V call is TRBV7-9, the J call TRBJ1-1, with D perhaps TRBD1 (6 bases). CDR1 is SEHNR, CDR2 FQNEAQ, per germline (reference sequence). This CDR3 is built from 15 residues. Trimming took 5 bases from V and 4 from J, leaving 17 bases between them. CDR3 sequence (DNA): TGTGCCAGCAGCACGTCACAGGGCGAGAGCACTGAAGCTTTCTTT. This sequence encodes CASSTSQGESTEAFF. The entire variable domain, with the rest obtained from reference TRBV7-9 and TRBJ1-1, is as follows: DTGVSQNPRHKITKRGQNVTFRCDPISEHNRLYWYRQTLGQGPEFLTYFQNEAQLEKSRLLSDRFSAERPKGSFSTLEIQRTEQGDSAMYLCASSTSQGESTEAFFGQGTRLTVV.

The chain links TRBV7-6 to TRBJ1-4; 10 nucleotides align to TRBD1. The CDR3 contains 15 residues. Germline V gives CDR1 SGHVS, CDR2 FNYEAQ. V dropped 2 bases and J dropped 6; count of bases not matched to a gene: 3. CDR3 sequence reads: CASSLSGTGDEKLFF. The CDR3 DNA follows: TGTGCCAGCAGCTTATCCGGGACAGGGGATGAAAAACTGTTTTTT.

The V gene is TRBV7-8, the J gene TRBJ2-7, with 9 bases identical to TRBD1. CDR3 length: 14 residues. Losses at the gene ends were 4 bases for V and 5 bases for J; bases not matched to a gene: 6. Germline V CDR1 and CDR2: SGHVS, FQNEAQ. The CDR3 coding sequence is TGTGCCAGCAGCTCATCCGGGACAGGGAACGAGCAGTACTTC. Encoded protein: CASSSSGTGNEQYF. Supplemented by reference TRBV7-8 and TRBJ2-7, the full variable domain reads GAGVSQSPRYKVAKRGQDVALRCDPISGHVSLFWYQQALGQGPEFLTYFQNEAQLDKSGLPSDRFFAERPEGSVSTLKIQRTQQEDSAVYLCASSSSGTGNEQYFGPGTRLTVT.

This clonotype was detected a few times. CDR3 region: CASSSDELNNSPLHF. CDR3 DNA: TGTGCCAGCAGTTCGGATGAATTGAATAATTCACCCCTCCACTTT. This chain connects TRBV6-5 to TRBJ1-6; no firm D call. Trimming left V 4 bases short and J 5 bases short, with 12 bases between. The CDR3 has 15 residues. The germline V gene encodes CDR1 MNHEY and CDR2 SVGAGI.

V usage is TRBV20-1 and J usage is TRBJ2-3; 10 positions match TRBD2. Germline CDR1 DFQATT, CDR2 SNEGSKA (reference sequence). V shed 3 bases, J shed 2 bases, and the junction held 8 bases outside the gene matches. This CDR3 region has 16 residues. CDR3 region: CSASRASGSLTDTQYF. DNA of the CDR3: TGCAGTGCTAGCAGGGCTAGCGGGAGCCTCACAGATACGCAGTATTTT.

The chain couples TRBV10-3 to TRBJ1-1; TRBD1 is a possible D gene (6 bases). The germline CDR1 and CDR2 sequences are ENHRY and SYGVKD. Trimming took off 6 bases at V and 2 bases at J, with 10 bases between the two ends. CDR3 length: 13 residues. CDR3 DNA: TGTGCCATCAGGGACAGCCGTAACACTGAAGCTTTCTTT. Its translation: CAIRDSRNTEAFF.

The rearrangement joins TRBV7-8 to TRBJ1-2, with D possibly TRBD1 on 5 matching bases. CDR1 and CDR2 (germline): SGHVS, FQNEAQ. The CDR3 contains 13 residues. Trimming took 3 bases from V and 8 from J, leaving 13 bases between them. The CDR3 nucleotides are TGTGCCAGCAGCTTCTCAGGGTTAGACGGCTACACCTTC. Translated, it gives CASSFSGLDGYTF.

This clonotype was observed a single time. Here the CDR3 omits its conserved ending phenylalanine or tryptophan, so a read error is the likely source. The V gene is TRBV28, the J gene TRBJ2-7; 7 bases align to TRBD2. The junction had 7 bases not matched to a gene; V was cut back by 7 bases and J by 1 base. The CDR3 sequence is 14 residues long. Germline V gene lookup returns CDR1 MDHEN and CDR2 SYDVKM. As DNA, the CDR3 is TGTGCCAGCACCCGCCTGGGGGGGTCCTACGAGCAGTACTAC. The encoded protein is CASTRLGGSYEQYY.

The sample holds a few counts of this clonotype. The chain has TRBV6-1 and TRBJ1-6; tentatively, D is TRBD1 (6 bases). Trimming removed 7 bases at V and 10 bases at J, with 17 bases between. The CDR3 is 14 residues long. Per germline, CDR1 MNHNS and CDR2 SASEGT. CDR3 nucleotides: TGTGCCAGCAACAAACAGGGAAAGGGGTCACCCCTCCACTTT. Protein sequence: CASNKQGKGSPLHF.

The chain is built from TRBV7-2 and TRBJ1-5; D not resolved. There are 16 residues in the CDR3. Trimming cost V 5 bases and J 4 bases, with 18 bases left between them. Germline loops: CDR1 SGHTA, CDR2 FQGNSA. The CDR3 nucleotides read TGTGCCAGCAGCCACCGATATAGACACCATAATCAGCCCCAGCATTTT. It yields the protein CASSHRYRHHNQPQHF.

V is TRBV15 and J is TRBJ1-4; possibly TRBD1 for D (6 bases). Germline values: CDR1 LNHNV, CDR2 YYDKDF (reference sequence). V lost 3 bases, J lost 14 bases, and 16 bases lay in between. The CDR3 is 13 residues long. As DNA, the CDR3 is TGTGCCACCAGCAGGGACAGTACCTCGGGCCTGTTTTTT. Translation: CATSRDSTSGLFF.